This T cell receptor (beta chain) stems from a study of blood T cell repertoires in COVID-19. Original methodology: Amplification of reference gene primers provided the estimated nucleated cell counts. This table comes from immunoSEQ multiplex PCR, and its TCRdb copy is limited to in-frame clones, with some not included. The D gene and trimming were derived from the DNA, and the V and J assignments and clone size from that table. Found here are hundreds of thousands of clones, roughly 79% of them singletons; the top ten hold 6.5% to 9.5%. This CDR3 has 15 amino acids. The V segment lost 5 bases and the J segment 2 bases; nucleotides outside the gene matches: 4. Looked up from germline, CDR1 is MNHEY and CDR2 is SVGAGI.

The sequence came from a woman older than 75 with COVID-19, enrolled during active disease. V usage is TRBV6-5 and J usage is TRBJ1-1, with 11 bases matching TRBD1. The sample comprised peripheral blood. The CDR3 spells CASSTRTGGNTEAFF. As DNA, the CDR3 is TGTGCCAGCAGTACCCGGACAGGGGGCAACACTGAAGCTTTCTTT.